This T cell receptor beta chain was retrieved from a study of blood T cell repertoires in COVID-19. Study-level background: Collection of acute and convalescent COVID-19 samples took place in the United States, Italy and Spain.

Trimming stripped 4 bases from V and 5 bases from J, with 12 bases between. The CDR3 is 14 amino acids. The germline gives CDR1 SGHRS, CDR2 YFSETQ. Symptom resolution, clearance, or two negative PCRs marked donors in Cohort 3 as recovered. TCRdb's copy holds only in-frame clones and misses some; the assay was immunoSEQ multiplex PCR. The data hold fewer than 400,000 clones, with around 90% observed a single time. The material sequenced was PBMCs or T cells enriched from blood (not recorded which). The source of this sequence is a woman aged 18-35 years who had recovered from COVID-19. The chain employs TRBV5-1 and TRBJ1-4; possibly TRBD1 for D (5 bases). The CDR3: CASSTDIDNEKLFF. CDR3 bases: TGCGCCAGCAGCACGGACATCGACAATGAAAAACTGTTTTTT. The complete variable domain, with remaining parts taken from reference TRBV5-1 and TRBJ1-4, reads KAGVTQTPRYLIKTRGQQVTLSCSPISGHRSVSWYQQTPGQGLQFLFEYFSETQRNKGNFPGRFSGRQFSNSRSEMNVSTLELGDSALYLCASSTDIDNEKLFFGSGTQLSVL.